Each of the 26 T cell receptor beta chains below was sequenced from the same sample in a study of identical twins. TCRdb processed the 5' RACE reads anew with MiXCR; each CDR3 protein has one entry. Among 240,000 or so distinct CDR3 sequences listed, about 12% were seen once. This sample was also put to use in a study of yellow fever vaccine responses in identical twins.

Material: memory (CD45RO+) T cells sorted from blood. Receptors were obtained from a woman aged 18 to 35 in good health.

This clonotype has only a few counts. The chain employs TRBV4-3 and TRBJ2-1, with 12 bases aligning to TRBD2. The CDR3 totals 15 residues. Germline V lookup: CDR1 LGHNA, CDR2 YSLEER. Trimming removed 1 base from V and 11 bases from J; junction bases left unmatched: 6. Here the CDR3 DNA reads TGCGCCAGCAGCCAAGGACTAGCGGGAGCGGTAAAGCAGTTCTTC. Protein product: CASSQGLAGAVKQFF.

There are many counts of this clonotype. The chain combines TRBV5-1 with TRBJ1-1, with D maybe TRBD1 (6 bases). The CDR3 consists of 13 residues. Trimming stripped 5 bases from V and 4 bases from J, with 12 bases between. Germline CDR1 is SGHRS and CDR2 is YFSETQ. The CDR3 coding sequence is TGCGCCAGCAGGGGAGGGGGTCGCACTGAAGCTTTCTTT. It encodes CASRGGGRTEAFF. Using reference TRBV5-1 and TRBJ1-1 for the parts outside the CDR3, the full variable domain is KAGVTQTPRYLIKTRGQQVTLSCSPISGHRSVSWYQQTPGQGLQFLFEYFSETQRNKGNFPGRFSGRQFSNSRSEMNVSTLELGDSALYLCASRGGGRTEAFFGQGTRLTVV.

The chain is built from TRBV6-1 and TRBJ2-1; D is ambiguous. V shed 4 bases and J shed 7 bases, with 14 bases lying between them. This CDR3 is built from 14 residues. The germline V gene has CDR1 MNHNS and CDR2 SASEGT. The chain's CDR3 is CASSARSLANEQFF. Written as DNA, the CDR3 is TGTGCCAGCAGTGCCAGGAGTTTAGCAAATGAGCAGTTCTTC.

The J gene is TRBJ2-7, the V gene TRBV28; 7 nucleotides align to TRBD2. CDR1 MDHEN and CDR2 SYDVKM come from the germline V gene. Trimming cost V 3 bases and J 0 bases; bases outside gene matches: 5. The CDR3 totals 15 residues. The CDR3 here is CASSLTSWDSYEQYF. As DNA, the CDR3 is TGTGCCAGCAGTTTGACTAGCTGGGACTCCTACGAGCAGTACTTC.

The chain uses TRBV7-9 and TRBJ2-2; maybe TRBD2 (6 bases). V gave up 5 bases and J gave up 5 bases, with 18 bases separating them. In germline, CDR1 is SEHNR, CDR2 FQNEAQ (reference sequence). The CDR3 totals 16 residues. The CDR3 DNA is TGTGCCAGCAGCCAAAGAGGCGTGGAGGGGACCGGGGAGCTGTTTTTT. Protein: CASSQRGVEGTGELFF.

This chain connects TRBV20-1 to TRBJ2-3; D may be TRBD1 (5 bases). Between the trimmed V and J ends, which lost 3 bases and 0 bases, there was a span of 10 bases. CDR1 and CDR2 from the germline V gene are DFQATT and SNEGSKA (reference sequence). This CDR3 has 14 amino acids. CDR3 sequence (DNA): TGCAGTGCTAGGACAGTTCCTAGCACAGATACGCAGTATTTT. It is translated as CSARTVPSTDTQYF.

This clonotype was seen ten or more times. The CDR3 region is CAIRGTEMNTEAFF. In DNA form, the CDR3 reads TGTGCCATCAGGGGGACAGAGATGAACACTGAAGCTTTCTTT. The genes are TRBV10-3 and TRBJ1-1, with 7 bases fitting TRBD1. The CDR3 is 14 amino acids. V lost 6 bases, J lost 0 bases, and 4 bases stayed unmatched. Per germline, CDR1 ENHRY and CDR2 SYGVKD.

This clonotype was recorded at least ten times. The rearrangement joins TRBV28 to TRBJ1-1; D remains unclear. The germline V gene has CDR1 MDHEN and CDR2 SYDVKM. The CDR3 sequence is 11 residues long. Trimming shortened V by 3 bases and J by 4 bases, and 3 bases separated the two germline ends. Written as DNA, the CDR3 is TGTGCCAGCAGTTTCTCCACTGAAGCTTTCTTT. Its protein is CASSFSTEAFF.

This clonotype was counted only a few times. The chain uses TRBV6-4 and TRBJ2-3; TRBD1 aligns across 8 bases. Germline CDR1 is MRHNA and CDR2 is SNTAGT. V dropped 4 bases and J dropped 3; count of bases not matched to a gene: 6. The length of the CDR3 is 15 residues. CDR3 sequence reads: CASSAGTGDTDTQYF. CDR3 nucleotide sequence: TGTGCCAGCAGTGCAGGGACAGGTGATACAGATACGCAGTATTTT.

For the CDR3, the DNA is TGTGCCAGCAGCCCGGGGGGACAGGGCTATGAAAAACTGTTTTTT. It codes for CASSPGGQGYEKLFF. This chain connects TRBV9 to TRBJ1-4; 9 nucleotides line up with TRBD1. Germline assignment: CDR1 SGDLS and CDR2 YYNGEE. Trimming cost V 4 bases and J 6 bases; bases outside gene matches: 7. The CDR3 has 15 residues.

This clonotype has only a few counts. This chain joins TRBV7-2 and TRBJ2-2; 11 bases map to TRBD2. The V gene end was trimmed by 1 base and the J gene end by 6 bases; junction bases not matched to a gene: 4. CDR3 size: 16 residues. Germline V lookup: CDR1 SGHTA, CDR2 FQGNSA. CDR3 bases: TGTGCCAGCAGCTTAGGTCTAGCGGGAGGCGCCGGGGAGCTGTTTTTT. Translating it yields CASSLGLAGGAGELFF.

This chain uses TRBV12-3 or TRBV12-4 with TRBJ2-2; 8 nucleotides align to TRBD1. The CDR3 sequence is 14 residues long. The V gene end was trimmed by 5 bases and the J gene end by 7 bases; junction bases not matched to a gene: 6. The CDR3 loop is CASSPGGAGGELFF. The CDR3 nucleotides read TGTGCCAGCAGTCCAGGGGGCGCGGGCGGGGAGCTGTTTTTT.

This clonotype was counted only a few times. The chain uses TRBV27 and TRBJ2-5; D unresolved. The CDR3 is 14 residues long. V was cut by 3 bases and J by 2 bases, with 10 bases left in between. Germline V gives CDR1 MNHEY, CDR2 SMNVEV (reference sequence). CDR3 residues: CASSLRQTQETQYF. The CDR3 nucleotides are TGTGCCAGCAGTTTGAGGCAGACACAAGAGACCCAGTACTTC.

This clonotype has just a few counts. This chain connects TRBV27 to TRBJ2-5; no clear D gene. Trimming removed 8 bases at V and 2 bases at J, with 3 bases between. The germline V gene encodes CDR1 MNHEY and CDR2 SMNVEV (reference sequence). The CDR3 consists of 10 residues. This chain's CDR3 is CASLQETQYF. DNA of the CDR3: TGTGCCAGCTTACAAGAGACCCAGTACTTC.

This clonotype was picked up many times. The chain joins TRBV7-9 to TRBJ2-1; 13 bases match TRBD2. This CDR3 region has 16 residues. V was clipped by 4 bases and J by 9 bases; unmatched bases: 9. Germline V gene lookup returns CDR1 SEHNR and CDR2 FQNEAQ (reference sequence). The CDR3: CASSSPRTSGSGEQFF. The DNA of the CDR3 is TGTGCCAGCAGCTCCCCTCGGACTAGCGGGAGTGGTGAGCAGTTCTTC. The full variable domain, with the rest looked up from reference TRBV7-9 and TRBJ2-1, is DTGVSQNPRHKITKRGQNVTFRCDPISEHNRLYWYRQTLGQGPEFLTYFQNEAQLEKSRLLSDRFSAERPKGSFSTLEIQRTEQGDSAMYLCASSSPRTSGSGEQFFGPGTRLTVL.

This clonotype was seen many times. The chain has TRBV7-2 and TRBJ2-7; a possible D gene is TRBD2 (6 bases). The CDR3 consists of 14 residues. Germline V gives CDR1 SGHTA, CDR2 FQGNSA. V lost 4 bases and J lost 3, with 13 bases in between. The CDR3 protein is CASSSGLRSYEQYF. The CDR3 DNA reads TGTGCCAGCAGCTCGGGACTCAGAAGCTACGAGCAGTACTTC.

This clonotype showed up just a few times. The chain recombines TRBV5-1 with TRBJ2-1; D may correspond to TRBD1 or TRBD2 (5 bases each). V was pared by 5 bases and J by 5 bases, with 17 bases between. This CDR3 is built from 15 residues. The germline CDR1 and CDR2 sequences are SGHRS and YFSETQ. CDR3 DNA sequence: TGCGCCAGCAGTTGGAAGGGACCCGCAAACAATGAGCAGTTCTTC. It is translated as CASSWKGPANNEQFF. Variable domain in full (rest from reference TRBV5-1 and TRBJ2-1): KAGVTQTPRYLIKTRGQQVTLSCSPISGHRSVSWYQQTPGQGLQFLFEYFSETQRNKGNFPGRFSGRQFSNSRSEMNVSTLELGDSALYLCASSWKGPANNEQFFGPGTRLTVL.

The chain has TRBV7-2 and TRBJ2-7, with unresolved D. V was cut by 2 bases and J by 5 bases, with 13 bases left in between. Germline V gene sequence: CDR1 SGHTA, CDR2 FQGNSA. CDR3 size: 14 residues. CDR3 bases: TGTGCCAGCAGCTTAATGGTGTTTTCGAACGAGCAGTACTTC. This translates into CASSLMVFSNEQYF.

The chain has TRBV10-3 and TRBJ2-1; the D gene is possibly TRBD2 (6 bases). V lost 4 bases to trimming and J lost 4 bases, with 11 bases between them. Germline values: CDR1 ENHRY, CDR2 SYGVKD. The CDR3 runs to 14 residues. CDR3 coding DNA: TGTGCCATCAGTGTTCTAGCGCCTTACAATGAGCAGTTCTTC. Protein: CAISVLAPYNEQFF.

The sample holds a few counts of this clonotype. The rearrangement uses TRBV9 and TRBJ2-3, with D maybe TRBD2 (6 bases). The CDR3 covers 16 residues. V was cut by 0 bases and J by 2 bases, with 13 bases left in between. Germline V gene lookup returns CDR1 SGDLS and CDR2 YYNGEE. In DNA form, the CDR3 reads TGTGCCAGCAGCGTAGCCGGCGGGGCTTACACAGATACGCAGTATTTT. This translates into CASSVAGGAYTDTQYF.

The chain joins TRBV27 to TRBJ2-3; tentatively, D is TRBD1 (5 bases). Germline CDR1 and CDR2: MNHEY and SMNVEV (reference sequence). This CDR3 contains 13 residues. V was trimmed by 1 base and J by 5 bases, leaving 7 bases between them. The CDR3 region has the DNA TGTGCCAGCAGTTTATTCAGGGAAGATACGCAGTATTTT. Translated, it gives CASSLFREDTQYF.

V gene TRBV5-1 combines with J gene TRBJ2-1; D is unresolved. V was trimmed by 4 bases and J by 0 bases, leaving 11 bases between them. The CDR3 is 15 residues long. CDR1 and CDR2 (germline): SGHRS, YFSETQ. The CDR3 nucleotides read TGCGCCAGCAGCGAGGACGGTTACTCCTACAATGAGCAGTTCTTC. It encodes CASSEDGYSYNEQFF. Combining the CDR3 with reference TRBV5-1 and TRBJ2-1 gives the whole variable domain KAGVTQTPRYLIKTRGQQVTLSCSPISGHRSVSWYQQTPGQGLQFLFEYFSETQRNKGNFPGRFSGRQFSNSRSEMNVSTLELGDSALYLCASSEDGYSYNEQFFGPGTRLTVL.

In this sample, this clonotype turned up many times. This chain connects TRBV2 to TRBJ2-1; TRBD1 matches 7 bases. Germline values: CDR1 SNHLY, CDR2 FYNNEI. Unmatched junction bases numbered 6, after V lost 5 bases and J lost 2 bases. CDR3 length equals 15 residues. The CDR3 DNA sequence: TGTGCCAGCAGTCAGACAGGGCCCACCTACAATGAGCAGTTCTTC. This encodes CASSQTGPTYNEQFF. Variable domain in full (rest from reference TRBV2 and TRBJ2-1): EPEVTQTPSHQVTQMGQEVILRCVPISNHLYFYWYRQILGQKVEFLVSFYNNEISEKSEIFDDQFSVERPDGSNFTLKIRSTKLEDSAMYFCASSQTGPTYNEQFFGPGTRLTVL.

The chain carries TRBV7-6 and TRBJ2-6; D not certain. V lost 5 bases to trimming and J lost 5 bases, with 13 bases between them. The CDR3 loop spans 15 amino acids. Germline CDR1 reads SGHVS; CDR2 reads FNYEAQ. The CDR3 region has the DNA TGTGCCAGCAGCCCCTCCGGCTCCCGGGCCAACGTCCTGACTTTC. It encodes CASSPSGSRANVLTF.

With respect to this clonotype: The conserved phenylalanine or tryptophan is not found at the CDR3 terminus, so this likely reflects a read error. The limits of the CDR3 on the DNA are not certain, so only TCRdb's listed CDR3 is given. The chain couples TRBV4-1 to TRBJ2-3; the DNA was not compared with TRBD2, the D call given in the table. Germline CDR1 and CDR2: MGHRA and YSYEKL. The CDR3 spans 20 amino acids, including both terminal residues. This CDR3 is CAATTSAVKSSSTGSRRMTS.

The chain links TRBV20-1 to TRBJ2-1; D is perhaps TRBD2 (6 bases). The V end lost 8 bases, the J end lost 1 base, and 12 bases lay between the germline ends. This CDR3 contains 13 residues. Germline loops: CDR1 DFQATT, CDR2 SNEGSKA (reference sequence). CDR3 region: CSLPGGSYNEQFF. The CDR3, as DNA: TGCAGTCTTCCTGGAGGGTCCTACAATGAGCAGTTCTTC.